This TCR beta chain is drawn from a study of shared clonotypes between healthy human individuals. Study-wide points: Specimens sampled were limited to blood, with tissue repertoires likely differing.

The protocol was immunoSEQ multiplex PCR, while the TCRdb copy is restricted to in-frame clones and leaves out a portion. There are 400,000 or so clones in the sample; approximately 96% occur only once, and 0.25% to 0.35% lies in the top ten. In germline, CDR1 is SGHNT, CDR2 YYREEE (reference sequence). The V and J ends lost 2 bases and 0 bases respectively, with 9 bases between them. The CDR3 has 15 amino acids. Concerning this clone itself: No antigen is known for it.

The receptor's source is a man in his thirties or forties in good health. The rearrangement uses TRBV5-4 and TRBJ2-1, with D hard to call. The specimen sequenced was memory CD8+ T cells sorted from blood. The subset is: CD45RO+ cells pooled with CCR7-negative TemRA cells. The CDR3 here is CASSFRPSSYNEQFF. CDR3 sequence (DNA): TGTGCCAGCAGCTTCAGACCGAGCTCCTACAATGAGCAGTTCTTC. Combining the CDR3 with reference TRBV5-4 and TRBJ2-1 gives the whole variable domain ETGVTQSPTHLIKTRGQQVTLRCSSQSGHNTVSWYQQALGQGPQFIFQYYREEENGRGNFPPRFSGLQFPNYSSELNVNALELDDSALYLCASSFRPSSYNEQFFGPGTRLTVL.